This TCR beta chain emerged from a study of CD8 T cells in ankylosing spondylitis. Each CDR3 protein is one row after TCRdb ran MiXCR on the 5' RACE reads. Among roughly 250,000 distinct CDR3 sequences listed, 7.5% to 9% were seen once. The CDR3 extends over 20 amino acids. Germline loops: CDR1 SGHDN, CDR2 FVKESK. V shed 4 bases and J shed 0 bases, with 28 bases lying between them. This TCR came from a male donor with ankylosing spondylitis or in good health (not recorded which). The chain is built from TRBV14 and TRBJ2-7; D may be TRBD1 (7 bases). Sequencing was performed on blood, either unsorted or a sorted T cell fraction (not recorded which). The CDR3 is CASSRALGGQDLFNSYEQYF. DNA of the CDR3: TGTGCCAGCAGCCGCGCCTTGGGAGGACAGGACTTATTTAACTCCTACGAGCAGTACTTC.